The T cell receptor (beta chain) under discussion was sequenced for a study of response to subunit inactivated influenza vaccine. TCRdb passed the RT-PCR reads through MiXCR, listing each CDR3 protein once. The sample shows roughly 630,000 distinct CDR3 sequences, 11% to 15% of them seen only once. This clonotype showed up just a few times. The antigen remains undetermined. Germline loops: CDR1 MNHNS, CDR2 SASEGT. The ends were cut back, 1 base at V and 3 bases at J, with 10 bases in the middle. The length of the CDR3 is 14 residues. Study-level points and caveats: The study's authors posited that every seasonal influenza vaccination enlists few new T cells.

The chain recombines TRBV6-1 with TRBJ2-7, with D possibly being TRBD1 or TRBD2 (5 bases each). The origin of this receptor is a man aged 50 to 60 who received an inactivated influenza vaccine. This specimen was PBMCs from blood, taken about 14 days before vaccination. CDR3 loop: CASSEVGGNYEQYF. DNA of the CDR3: TGTGCCAGCAGTGAAGTTGGGGGAAACTACGAGCAGTACTTC.